This TCR beta chain comes out of a study of Ad26.COV2.S vaccination and SARS-CoV-2 variants (dated by TCRdb to the early 2020s). About the full investigation: Donors in the vaccine arm were drawn from COV1001, a multicentre, randomized, double-blind, placebo-controlled phase I-IIa trial testing Ad26.COV2.S in healthy adults. Ad26.COV2.S was administered intramuscularly at a dose of 5x10^10 or 1x10^11 viral particles, either as one shot or as two shots given 56 days apart. The specificity and breadth of SARS-CoV-2-reactive T cell receptors after Ad26.COV2.S vaccination were assessed by TCRbeta repertoire sequencing. The TCR-sequenced set comprised approximately 32 samples: some 20 Ad26.COV2.S vaccine recipients, 5 placebo recipients and 8 SARS-CoV-2 convalescent individuals. Trial participants were randomized into five groups of five, in which low-dose or high-dose Ad26.COV2.S was given once or twice, or placebo was given on both occasions. Throughout the experiments and outcome assessment, investigators stayed blinded to trial group allocation. General study outcomes and caveats: Non-spike TCR breadth was comparable between vaccine and placebo recipients, consistent with the vaccine containing only spike. Substantial breadth of spike-specific CD8+ and CD4+ T cell responses was reported after vaccination. The study was not powered for comparison of responses between vaccine doses or regimens. It was noted by the authors that total T cell responses may have been underestimated by the TCR breadth and depth analyses. Compared with placebo recipients, Ad26.COV2.S recipients showed higher spike-specific TCR breadth (P = 0.0014).

According to the study, the label for this sample's treatment or condition signals: over 15 received Ad26.COV2.S at low or high dose, single or two shots; 5 received placebo; per-sample allocation not given. Repertoires of vaccine and placebo recipients were sequenced from samples taken on day 63 after the first injection. Cohort 1b enrolled fewer than 30 adults aged 18-55 years at a single site in Boston, USA, between 29 July and 7 August 2020. As a vaccine, Ad26.COV2.S was a replication-incompetent adenovirus type 26 vector that expressed a prefusion-stabilized SARS-CoV-2 spike protein derived from the original Wuhan strain. TCRbeta CDR3 regions were sequenced with the immunoSEQ Assay. After extraction, genomic DNA underwent amplification by bias-controlled multiplex PCR, followed by high-throughput sequencing. Concerning the study's data processing: To quantify the absolute abundance of every unique TCRbeta CDR3 region, sequences were collapsed and filtered. T cell fraction was estimated by normalizing TCRbeta template counts to usable DNA, with usable DNA measured through amplification of reference genes found in all nucleated cells. Repertoire TCRs were annotated as SARS-CoV-2-specific by exact matching of V gene, CDR3 amino acid sequence and J gene to a known reactive TCR set. The reference SARS-CoV-2 TCR set came from MIRA and was filtered for enrichment in COVID-19-positive ImmuneCODE repertoires, removing public or cross-reactive TCRs. Based on the MIRA antigens, annotated TCRs were further analysed at the level of specific ORF or position within ORF. Depth was the summed frequency of annotated unique rearrangements, while breadth was defined as annotated unique rearrangements over total unique productive rearrangements. Group comparisons of TCR breadth used two-sided Wilcoxon rank-sum tests. TCRdb re-hosts the immuneACCESS table, in-frame sequences only. Its copies lack some clones; in the studies checked, an unresolved V gene accounts for under half of them, and the cause for the rest is not known. That table is the source of V, J and clone size, and D and trimming were worked out from the DNA. For this sample the table gives about 350,000 clones, of which approximately 90% were detected only once. The leading ten clones occupy approximately 5% of the sample.

The CDR3 measures 17 amino acids from cysteine to phenylalanine. The kept DNA is CDR3 alone, 51 bases in frame from the first base. The germline V gene (reference sequence) supplies CDR1 MNHEY and CDR2 SMNVEV. After removal of 2 bases from V and 9 bases from J, the junction retains 11 bases not matched to a gene. With regard to this clone: Its antigen is not yet known. No base qualities exist here, and no much larger clone lies one base off it.

Sequencing used peripheral blood, obtained in a trial of Ad26.COV2.S vaccine versus placebo. The V and J segments used are TRBV27 and TRBJ1-6; 9 bases in the junction line up with TRBD1. The TCR originated in a person aged 18 to 65 who received the Ad26.COV2.S COVID-19 vaccine or a placebo. At the DNA level, the sequence is TGTGCCAGCAGTTTAGCTCGGGACAGGGTTCCAAGTTCACCCCTCCACTTT. This sequence encodes CASSLARDRVPSSPLHF.